The present TCR beta chain was sequenced within a study of shared clonotypes between healthy human individuals. The deep-level immunoSEQ assay was used. Sequencing was performed with immunoSEQ multiplex PCR; in TCRdb, only in-frame clones are kept and a portion is missing. The sample yields approximately 1.5 million clones, 98% seen once. The CDR3 totals 8 residues. V was cut by 5 bases and J by 13 bases, with 6 bases left in between. Looked up from germline, CDR1 is SQVTM and CDR2 is ANQGSEA. Source material: naive CD4+ T cells sorted from blood. Sample subset: CD45RA+ positively selected. The rearrangement joins TRBV29-1 to TRBJ2-1; D is unclear. This sequence originates from a man aged 25-45 years in good health. The CDR3 protein is CSVPPQFF. CDR3 DNA sequence: TGCAGCGTTCCCCCCCAGTTCTTC.